Below, 14 T cell receptor beta chains from the same sample are listed, as sequenced in a study of blood T cell repertoires in COVID-19. TCRdb's table, derived via immunoSEQ multiplex PCR, lists solely in-frame clones and lacks some. The table has a few hundred thousand clones, 89% seen once; the top ten hold roughly 5%. Sequencing used peripheral blood. These TCRs come from a woman aged 40 to 50 who had recovered from COVID-19.

The gene calls are TRBV11-2 and TRBJ2-7; tentatively, D is TRBD1 (6 bases). With 0 bases removed from V and 2 bases from J, the gap between germline ends came to 11 bases. Germline CDR1 reads SGHAT; CDR2 reads FQNNGV. This CDR3 has 15 amino acids. The CDR3 DNA reads as TGTGCCAGCAGCTTAGATCCGGGGACACCCTACGAGCAGTACTTC. Its protein product is CASSLDPGTPYEQYF. Based on the CDR3 plus reference TRBV11-2 and TRBJ2-7, the full variable domain is EAGVAQSPRYKIIEKRQSVAFWCNPISGHATLYWYQQILGQGPKLLIQFQNNGVVDDSQLPKDRFSAERLKGVDSTLKIQPAKLEDSAVYLCASSLDPGTPYEQYFGPGTRLTVT.

CDR3 protein: CASSQADGLAGPQETQYF. The CDR3 DNA is TGTGCCAGCAGCCAAGCAGACGGACTAGCGGGTCCCCAAGAGACCCAGTACTTC. The gene calls are TRBV4-2 and TRBJ2-5; the match to TRBD2 covers 11 bases. V lost 1 base to trimming and J lost 1 base; unmatched junction nucleotides: 8. From germline, CDR1 is LGHNA and CDR2 YNFKEQ. The CDR3 length is 18 residues.

Only a few counts were recorded for this clone. The chain is built from TRBV14 and TRBJ2-1; tentatively, D is TRBD2 (6 bases). Germline V gene sequence: CDR1 SGHDN, CDR2 FVKESK. V shed 2 bases and J shed 6 bases, with 11 bases lying between them. The CDR3 length is 14 residues. CDR3 in amino acids: CASSQISSVNEQFF. CDR3 DNA sequence: TGTGCCAGCAGCCAAATTTCTAGCGTCAATGAGCAGTTCTTC. The full variable domain, with the rest looked up from reference TRBV14 and TRBJ2-1, is EAGVTQFPSHSVIEKGQTVTLRCDPISGHDNLYWYRRVMGKEIKFLLHFVKESKQDESGMPNNRFLAERTGGTYSTLKVQPAELEDSGVYFCASSQISSVNEQFFGPGTRLTVL.

The chain combines TRBV19 with TRBJ1-5; TRBD1 is a possible D gene (5 bases). Trimming shortened V by 2 bases and J by 0 bases, and 8 bases separated the two germline ends. Germline loops: CDR1 LNHDA, CDR2 SQIVND (reference sequence). The CDR3 consists of 15 residues. CDR3 region: CASSITGVSNQPQHF. The DNA for the CDR3 is TGTGCCAGTAGTATAACGGGGGTTAGCAATCAGCCCCAGCATTTT.

This clone is a singleton in its sample. The chain has TRBV9 and TRBJ2-3; 9 bases agree with TRBD1. Germline assignment: CDR1 SGDLS and CDR2 YYNGEE. V shed 4 bases and J 0 bases; nucleotides not matched to a gene: 6. This CDR3 is 16 amino acids long. CDR3 in amino acids: CASSSDGTGSTDTQYF. CDR3 bases: TGTGCCAGCAGCTCCGACGGGACAGGGAGCACAGATACGCAGTATTTT.

This clone was seen just once. The chain links TRBV19 to TRBJ2-2, with a tentative D call TRBD1 (6 bases). The CDR3 has 14 amino acids. V lost 7 bases, J lost 2 bases, and 11 bases lay in between. CDR1 is LNHDA and CDR2 is SQIVND in the germline V gene (reference sequence). CDR3 sequence (DNA): TGTGCCAGTATAGAGACAGGAAACACCGGGGAGCTGTTTTTT. Its translation: CASIETGNTGELFF.

The genes are TRBV5-5 and TRBJ2-3, with D perhaps TRBD2 (6 bases). V was shortened by 4 bases and J by 4 bases, with 16 bases between the two germline ends. The germline V gene has CDR1 SGHKS and CDR2 YYEKEE (reference sequence). The CDR3 spans 15 residues. CDR3 nucleotide sequence: TGTGCCAGCAGCCCCCCCGGGGGATCAGCAGATACGCAGTATTTT. This encodes CASSPPGGSADTQYF.

The chain combines TRBV5-1 with TRBJ1-5; TRBD1 is a possible D gene (5 bases). The CDR3 runs to 13 residues. V was shortened by 2 bases and J by 5 bases, with 8 bases between the two germline ends. Germline V gene data show CDR1 as SGHRS and CDR2 as YFSETQ. The CDR3 DNA reads as TGCGCCAGCAGCTTCGGGGGGGATCAGCCCCAGCATTTT. Translation: CASSFGGDQPQHF.

The J gene is TRBJ1-6, the V gene TRBV28; possibly TRBD1 for D (5 bases). The CDR3 runs 19 residues. Trimming removed 1 base from V and 1 base from J, with 17 bases in between. The germline V gene encodes CDR1 MDHEN and CDR2 SYDVKM. This CDR3 is CASSLLGVGLGSYNSPLHF. CDR3 nucleotides: TGTGCCAGCAGTTTATTAGGGGTTGGGTTAGGATCCTATAATTCACCCCTCCACTTT.

This clone has a handful of counts. The gene calls are TRBV30 and TRBJ1-1; D not certain. The CDR3 contains 12 residues. The V end lost 7 bases, the J end lost 10 bases, and 19 bases lay between the germline ends. Per germline, CDR1 GTSNPN and CDR2 SVGIG (reference sequence). In nucleotides, the CDR3 is TGTGCCTCCTACCCAAGTCCGCCCGGAGCTTTCTTT. This translates into CASYPSPPGAFF.

The chain uses TRBV5-1 and TRBJ1-2; tentatively, D is TRBD1 (5 bases). V lost 3 bases and J 4 bases, leaving 7 bases between the germline ends. From germline, CDR1 is SGHRS and CDR2 YFSETQ. The CDR3 has 12 amino acids. The CDR3 sequence is CASSSDSYGYTF. DNA for the CDR3: TGCGCCAGCAGCTCCGACAGCTATGGCTACACCTTC.

The gene calls are TRBV10-3 and TRBJ1-6; TRBD1 matches at 7 bases. Trimming removed 5 bases from V and 7 bases from J; junction bases left unmatched: 5. This CDR3 has 14 residues. The germline gives CDR1 ENHRY, CDR2 SYGVKD. The CDR3 sequence is CAISPGQPNSPLHF. CDR3 coding DNA: TGTGCCATCAGTCCGGGACAGCCCAATTCACCCCTCCACTTT.

This clone was picked up one time. The rearrangement joins TRBV5-1 to TRBJ2-3, with TRBD2 identical over 8 bases. CDR1 SGHRS and CDR2 YFSETQ come from the germline V gene. The CDR3 spans 15 residues. Losses at the gene ends were 2 bases for V and 3 bases for J; bases not matched to a gene: 5. CDR3 region: CASSFGTRATDTQYF. The CDR3, as DNA: TGCGCCAGCAGCTTCGGGACTAGAGCAACAGATACGCAGTATTTT.

The chain employs TRBV24-1 and TRBJ1-2; 10 bases are a match to TRBD1. CDR1 is KGHDR and CDR2 is SFDVKD in the germline V gene. Trimming took 2 bases from V and 7 from J; bases not matched to a gene: 12. This CDR3 has 17 residues. The CDR3 sequence: CATSDSVFTGTGVGYTF. The CDR3 region has the DNA TGTGCCACCAGTGATTCAGTTTTCACCGGGACAGGGGTTGGCTACACCTTC.